Listed here are 28 T cell receptor beta chains from one sample, sequenced in a study of control samples from healthy donors and cancer patients. The method was immunoSEQ multiplex PCR; TCRdb's version includes in-frame clones alone and lacks a portion of them. The table includes some 35,000 clones, about 94% detected once. Sequencing used PBMCs. These receptors came from a man aged 40-55 years with colorectal cancer.

The table lists this clone with a few counts. This rearrangement joins TRBV10-1 to TRBJ1-1, with a tentative D call TRBD1 (5 bases). The germline V gene has CDR1 WNHNN and CDR2 SYGVQD (reference sequence). Trimming took off 4 bases at V and 1 base at J, with 19 bases between the two ends. The CDR3 has 17 residues. The CDR3 spells CASSGFGAGITNTEAFF. Here the CDR3 DNA reads TGCGCCAGCAGTGGTTTTGGGGCAGGGATTACGAACACTGAAGCTTTCTTT.

This chain joins TRBV7-3 and TRBJ1-1; D not certain. This CDR3 has 13 residues. V was trimmed by 0 bases and J by 1 base, leaving 3 bases between them. The germline V gene has CDR1 SGHTA and CDR2 FQGTGA. The CDR3 reads CASSLTSNTEAFF. The CDR3 nucleotides are TGTGCCAGCAGCTTAACCTCGAACACTGAAGCTTTCTTT.

This clone was picked up one time. This chain links TRBV4-3 with TRBJ2-3; D possibly matches TRBD1 or TRBD2 (5 bases each). This CDR3 has 16 amino acids. Trimming shortened V by 2 bases and J by 0 bases, and 12 bases separated the two germline ends. Germline V gene sequence: CDR1 LGHNA, CDR2 YSLEER. Here the CDR3 reads CASSQWFGASTDTQYF. In DNA form, the CDR3 reads TGCGCCAGCAGCCAATGGTTCGGGGCCAGCACAGATACGCAGTATTTT.

The chain carries TRBV6-2 or TRBV6-3 and TRBJ1-1; D is unresolved. The CDR3 sequence is 16 residues long. The germline V gene has CDR1 MNHEY and CDR2 SVGEGT. V was trimmed by 6 bases and J by 1 base, leaving 18 bases between them. The CDR3 sequence is CASSSFLGPKNTEAFF. The CDR3 region has the DNA TGTGCCAGCAGCTCATTTTTGGGCCCGAAGAACACTGAAGCTTTCTTT.

V is TRBV5-1 and J is TRBJ2-5, with 7 bases aligning to TRBD1. Losses at the gene ends were 4 bases for V and 5 bases for J; bases not matched to a gene: 8. The germline CDR1 and CDR2 sequences are SGHRS and YFSETQ. The CDR3 is made up of 14 amino acids. Written as DNA, the CDR3 is TGCGCCAGCAGCGGCGACAGGGTGTTGGAGACCCAGTACTTC. The encoded protein is CASSGDRVLETQYF.

V and J are TRBV7-3 and TRBJ1-1; TRBD1 matches 7 bases. Germline CDR1 is SGHTA and CDR2 is FQGTGA. The junction had 5 bases not matched to a gene; V was cut back by 1 base and J by 6 bases. This CDR3 is built from 14 residues. The CDR3 DNA reads TGTGCCAGCAGCTTAAGACAGGGATGGCCTGAAGCTTTCTTT. Protein: CASSLRQGWPEAFF. The full variable domain, in which reference TRBV7-3 and TRBJ1-1 provide the parts outside the CDR3, is GAGVSQTPSNKVTEKGKYVELRCDPISGHTALYWYRQSLGQGPEFLIYFQGTGAADDSGLPNDRFFAVRPEGSVSTLKIQRTERGDSAVYLCASSLRQGWPEAFFGQGTRLTVV.

V gene TRBV18 combines with J gene TRBJ1-1, with 9 bases lining up with TRBD1. The ends lost 3 bases at V and 7 bases at J; junction bases unmatched: 12. The CDR3 consists of 16 residues. The germline gives CDR1 KGHSH, CDR2 LQKENI. The CDR3, as DNA: TGTGCCAGCTCACCGCAAATGACAGGGGGTAGTGGTGAAGCTTTCTTT. It translates to CASSPQMTGGSGEAFF.

The chain carries TRBV3-1 (or the pseudogene TRBV3-2) and TRBJ1-1; D gene unclear. This CDR3 region has 13 residues. V was clipped by 2 bases and J by 2 bases, with 6 bases between them. Germline V CDR1 and CDR2: LGHDT, YNNKEL (reference sequence). Written as DNA, the CDR3 is TGTGCCAGCAGCCAAAAGTTTAACACTGAAGCTTTCTTT. Protein sequence: CASSQKFNTEAFF.

This chain links TRBV6-2 or TRBV6-3 with TRBJ2-5; 8 bases are shared with TRBD2. The germline V gene has CDR1 MNHEY and CDR2 SVGEGT. Trimming cost V 6 bases and J 7 bases; bases outside gene matches: 4. This CDR3 region has 12 residues. The CDR3 coding sequence is TGTGCCAGCAGCGGGACTAGAGGGACCCAGTACTTC. It encodes CASSGTRGTQYF.

This clone has just one count. V and J are TRBV19 and TRBJ1-6, with D tentatively TRBD1 (5 bases). This CDR3 region has 13 residues. The V gene's germline CDR1 is LNHDA and CDR2 SQIVND (reference sequence). V was shortened by 7 bases and J by 5 bases, with 9 bases between the two germline ends. CDR3 in DNA: TGTGCCAGTACCGACAGAAATAATTCACCCCTCCACTTT. Encoded protein: CASTDRNNSPLHF.

This chain links TRBV28 with TRBJ1-5; the D is unclear. The CDR3 sequence is 12 residues long. V was pared by 6 bases and J by 4 bases, with 7 bases between. CDR1 is MDHEN and CDR2 is SYDVKM in the germline V gene. CDR3: CASSLNNQPQHF. CDR3 DNA: TGTGCCAGCAGCCTGAATAATCAGCCCCAGCATTTT.

This clone was seen once. This sequence joins TRBV6-5 and TRBJ1-1, with D possibly TRBD1 on 5 matching bases. Trimming left V 9 bases short and J 4 bases short, with 15 bases between. Germline CDR1 is MNHEY and CDR2 is SVGAGI. This CDR3 comprises 13 residues. CDR3: CASQGNSGTEAFF. DNA for the CDR3: TGTGCCAGTCAGGGAAATAGTGGCACTGAAGCTTTCTTT.

The chain joins TRBV11-3 to TRBJ2-5; no clear D. The germline V gene has CDR1 SGHNT and CDR2 YENEEA. Trimming pared 2 bases from V and 5 bases from J, leaving 15 bases between. This CDR3 is built from 15 residues. CDR3 protein: CASSLIGIRLETQYF. The CDR3 bases are TGTGCCAGCAGCTTAATTGGTATTCGGTTGGAGACCCAGTACTTC.

This chain links TRBV6-4 with TRBJ2-3, with D possibly TRBD1 on 5 matching bases. Germline V gene sequence: CDR1 MRHNA, CDR2 SNTAGT. CDR3 length: 15 amino acids. Trimming shortened V by 6 bases and J by 3 bases, and 16 bases separated the two germline ends. The CDR3, as DNA: TGTGCCAGCAGCTTAGGGCAGGGATGGACAGATACGCAGTATTTT. Translation gives CASSLGQGWTDTQYF.

The chain couples TRBV12-3 or TRBV12-4 to TRBJ2-7; D unresolved. The CDR3 is made up of 11 amino acids. V was shortened by 6 bases and J by 2 bases, with 5 bases between the two germline ends. CDR3 in amino acids: CASSRAYEQYF. In DNA form, the CDR3 reads TGTGCCAGCAGCCGTGCCTACGAGCAGTACTTC.

V usage is TRBV5-6 and J usage is TRBJ2-7; TRBD1 or TRBD2 may be the D gene (6 bases each). Germline assignment: CDR1 SGHDT and CDR2 YYEEEE. The CDR3 totals 13 residues. V lost 4 bases and J 7 bases, leaving 15 bases between the germline ends. The CDR3 DNA is TGTGCCAGCAGCCTGCCGGGGGCGAGAGAGCAGTACTTC. Translating gives CASSLPGAREQYF.

The rearrangement uses TRBV5-4 and TRBJ2-1; no clear D gene. Looked up from germline, CDR1 is SGHNT and CDR2 is YYREEE (reference sequence). V was cut by 0 bases and J by 7 bases, with 5 bases left in between. CDR3 length: 12 amino acids. This CDR3 reads CASSLGINEQFF. The CDR3 coding sequence is TGTGCCAGCAGCTTGGGTATAAATGAGCAGTTCTTC.

This chain joins TRBV5-1 and TRBJ2-1; 11 bases align to TRBD1. The CDR3 length is 16 residues. V was clipped by 4 bases and J by 3 bases; unmatched bases: 6. Germline values: CDR1 SGHRS, CDR2 YFSETQ. CDR3 coding DNA: TGCGCCAGCAGCGAGGACGGGACAGGGGGCTACAATGAGCAGTTCTTC. Its protein product is CASSEDGTGGYNEQFF.

The chain employs TRBV6-2 or TRBV6-3 and TRBJ1-1; D ambiguous. V was clipped by 0 bases and J by 0 bases, with 14 bases between them. There are 17 residues in the CDR3. Germline assignment: CDR1 MNHEY and CDR2 SVGEGT. The CDR3 region is CASSYSRIQSMNTEAFF. CDR3 DNA sequence: TGTGCCAGCAGTTACTCGCGGATTCAGAGTATGAACACTGAAGCTTTCTTT.

The chain links TRBV2 to TRBJ2-5; TRBD2 aligns across 8 bases. The CDR3 is made up of 13 amino acids. J lost 5 bases, V lost 7 bases, and 6 bases had no gene match. Germline assignment: CDR1 SNHLY and CDR2 FYNNEI. CDR3 sequence: CASKDGGVETQYF. The CDR3 DNA sequence: TGTGCCAGCAAGGACGGGGGGGTTGAGACCCAGTACTTC.

The chain uses TRBV3-1 (or the pseudogene TRBV3-2) and TRBJ2-5; 10 bases are shared with TRBD2. Germline-derived CDR1 and CDR2 are LGHDT and YNNKEL (reference sequence). Unmatched junction bases numbered 4, after V lost 1 base and J lost 5 bases. The length of the CDR3 is 15 residues. The DNA for the CDR3 is TGTGCCAGCAGCCAAGGGGTGACTAGCGGGGAGACCCAGTACTTC. Translated: CASSQGVTSGETQYF.

This rearrangement joins TRBV19 to TRBJ1-2; TRBD1 might be the D (6 bases). V lost 2 bases and J 6 bases, leaving 10 bases between the germline ends. The CDR3 has 13 amino acids. Germline CDR1 LNHDA, CDR2 SQIVND (reference sequence). The CDR3 region has the DNA TGTGCCAGTAGTATAACAGGGCCGCATGGCTACACCTTC. Protein product: CASSITGPHGYTF.

The V call is TRBV2, the J call TRBJ1-6; no clear D gene. Per the germline V gene, CDR1 is SNHLY and CDR2 is FYNNEI. This CDR3 contains 14 residues. The V end was cut by 3 bases, the J end by 6 bases, with 9 bases between. CDR3 amino acids: CASSEGKSNSPLHF. The DNA for the CDR3 is TGTGCCAGCAGTGAGGGCAAGTCTAATTCACCCCTCCACTTT. Filled out from reference TRBV2 and TRBJ1-6, the complete variable domain reads EPEVTQTPSHQVTQMGQEVILRCVPISNHLYFYWYRQILGQKVEFLVSFYNNEISEKSEIFDDQFSVERPDGSNFTLKIRSTKLEDSAMYFCASSEGKSNSPLHFGNGTRLTVT.

The V and J genes are TRBV5-1 and TRBJ1-3; TRBD1 matches at 7 bases. Germline CDR1 reads SGHRS; CDR2 reads YFSETQ. The CDR3 spans 14 residues. Losses at the gene ends were 5 bases for V and 2 bases for J; bases not matched to a gene: 4. The CDR3 DNA is TGCGCCAGCAGTCCCGGGACAGCTGGAAACACCATATATTTT. This codes for CASSPGTAGNTIYF.

The chain recombines TRBV15 with TRBJ2-5; TRBD1 aligns across 8 bases. V trimming: 3 bases; J trimming: 4 bases; junction bases outside the gene matches: 10. CDR1 is LNHNV, CDR2 YYDKDF, per germline (reference sequence). This CDR3 is 16 amino acids long. CDR3 protein: CATSRGLQGAAETQYF. Written as DNA, the CDR3 is TGTGCCACCAGCAGGGGATTGCAGGGGGCTGCAGAGACCCAGTACTTC.

This clone came up once. V usage is TRBV27 and J usage is TRBJ2-1; TRBD2 matches 15 bases. CDR1 and CDR2 (germline): MNHEY, SMNVEV (reference sequence). There are 18 residues in the CDR3. The junction had 9 bases not matched to a gene; V was cut back by 4 bases and J by 5 bases. CDR3 nucleotide sequence: TGTGCCAGCAGTTACCCAGGACTAGCGGGGGGGCTTGACAATGAGCAGTTCTTC. The encoded protein is CASSYPGLAGGLDNEQFF.

This chain joins TRBV30 and TRBJ1-1; possibly TRBD1 for D (5 bases). The CDR3 covers 16 residues. Germline CDR1 is GTSNPN and CDR2 is SVGIG (reference sequence). V shed 3 bases and J shed 5 bases, with 22 bases lying between them. The CDR3 coding sequence is TGTGCCTGGAGGCTGTCGGGTTCGGGGGAGGGTACTGAAGCTTTCTTT. Residues: CAWRLSGSGEGTEAFF.

The chain links TRBV7-2 to TRBJ2-3; the D gene is possibly TRBD2 (5 bases). CDR3 length: 15 amino acids. The germline V gene has CDR1 SGHTA and CDR2 FQGNSA. V was cut by 2 bases and J by 0 bases, with 9 bases left in between. As DNA, the CDR3 is TGTGCCAGCAGCTTAAGCGGAACTAGCACAGATACGCAGTATTTT. As protein: CASSLSGTSTDTQYF.